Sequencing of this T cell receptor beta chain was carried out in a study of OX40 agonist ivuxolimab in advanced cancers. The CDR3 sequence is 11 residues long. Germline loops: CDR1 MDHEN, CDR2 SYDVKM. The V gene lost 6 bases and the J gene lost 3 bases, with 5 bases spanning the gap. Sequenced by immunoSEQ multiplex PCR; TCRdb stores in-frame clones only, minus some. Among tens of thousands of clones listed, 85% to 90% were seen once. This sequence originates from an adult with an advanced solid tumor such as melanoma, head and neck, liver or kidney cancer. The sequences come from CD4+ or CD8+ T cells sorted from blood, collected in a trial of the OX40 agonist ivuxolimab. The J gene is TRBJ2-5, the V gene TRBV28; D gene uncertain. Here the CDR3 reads CASSWEETQYF. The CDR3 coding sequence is TGTGCCAGCAGCTGGGAAGAGACCCAGTACTTC.